The 21 T cell receptor beta chains given below trace back to one sample, sequenced in a study of blood T cell repertoires in COVID-19. Sequencing was performed with immunoSEQ multiplex PCR; in TCRdb, only in-frame clones are kept and a portion is missing. The top ten clones hold around 2% of a sample with 200,000 or so clones, 89% of them seen once. Specimen: PBMCs or T cells enriched from blood (not recorded which). The source of these receptors is a woman aged 40 to 50 with acute COVID-19.

The chain is built from TRBV6-4 and TRBJ2-3; D uncertain. Germline CDR1 is MRHNA and CDR2 is SNTAGT. This CDR3 is built from 13 residues. V was clipped by 4 bases and J by 2 bases, with 7 bases between them. This CDR3 reads CASSAQLTDTQYF. The DNA for the CDR3 is TGTGCCAGCAGTGCCCAACTCACAGATACGCAGTATTTT.

The chain is built from TRBV27 and TRBJ2-1, with 16 bases identical to TRBD2. Germline V gene sequence: CDR1 MNHEY, CDR2 SMNVEV (reference sequence). Trimming removed 6 bases from V and 1 base from J; junction bases left unmatched: 12. The CDR3 length is 20 residues. DNA of the CDR3: TGTGCCAGCAGCCGGGGGACTAGCGGGAGGGGTTGGGGTTCCTACAATGAGCAGTTCTTC. It translates to CASSRGTSGRGWGSYNEQFF.

The chain uses TRBV19 and TRBJ2-1; 13 bases match TRBD2. Germline V gene lookup returns CDR1 LNHDA and CDR2 SQIVND (reference sequence). The CDR3 spans 16 residues. V dropped 6 bases and J dropped 5; count of bases not matched to a gene: 7. This CDR3 reads CASRGGTSGTNNEQFF. The CDR3 coding sequence is TGTGCCAGTAGGGGAGGGACTAGCGGGACGAACAATGAGCAGTTCTTC.

This clone was seen once. The chain recombines TRBV7-9 with TRBJ2-2, with 11 bases lining up with TRBD2. Germline CDR1 SEHNR, CDR2 FQNEAQ (reference sequence). This CDR3 comprises 15 residues. V shed 6 bases, J shed 6 bases, and the junction held 6 bases outside the gene matches. The CDR3 loop reads CASSHSGGAPGELFF. CDR3 DNA: TGTGCCAGCAGTCATAGCGGGGGGGCCCCCGGGGAGCTGTTTTTT.

The DNA of the CDR3 is TGTGCCAGTAGTAGAACAGGGGGCGGCATTCAGTACTTC. Residues: CASSRTGGGIQYF. V usage is TRBV19 and J usage is TRBJ2-4; 9 nucleotides line up with TRBD1. The CDR3 sequence is 13 residues long. The V gene's germline CDR1 is LNHDA and CDR2 SQIVND (reference sequence). V shed 4 bases, J shed 9 bases, and the junction held 4 bases outside the gene matches.

V is TRBV19 and J is TRBJ2-7, with 8 positions matching TRBD1. Germline V gives CDR1 LNHDA, CDR2 SQIVND (reference sequence). Germline trimming cut 6 bases from V and 2 bases from J; bases unmatched to any gene: 6. The CDR3 length is 14 residues. The CDR3 protein is CASRKQGGTYEQYF. The CDR3 nucleotides read TGTGCCAGTAGGAAACAGGGGGGAACCTACGAGCAGTACTTC.

The J gene is TRBJ1-5, the V gene TRBV30, with 7 bases matching TRBD1. This CDR3 is 15 amino acids long. The V segment lost 4 bases and the J segment 2 bases; nucleotides outside the gene matches: 8. Germline CDR1 is GTSNPN and CDR2 is SVGIG (reference sequence). The CDR3 nucleotides are TGTGCCTGGACTGACAGGGAGAAGGGCAATCAGCCCCAGCATTTT. Its translation: CAWTDREKGNQPQHF.

The V and J genes are TRBV12-2 and TRBJ1-2; the table calls TRBD1, which could not be checked here. TRBV12-2 is a documented pseudogene. The length of the CDR3 is 19 residues. CDR3 coding DNA: TGTGCAAGTCGCTTAGAATTTCCAGGGCTTAAAGGGTCTAACTATGGCTACACCTTC. As protein: CASRLEFPGLKGSNYGYTF.

The chain uses TRBV13 and TRBJ2-2; D is possibly TRBD1 (5 bases). Germline V gene lookup returns CDR1 PRHDT and CDR2 FYEKMQ (reference sequence). This CDR3 contains 15 residues. V gave up 0 bases and J gave up 2 bases, with 7 bases separating them. The chain's CDR3 is CASSLGGPNTGELFF. CDR3 sequence (DNA): TGTGCCAGCAGCTTAGGGGGGCCAAACACCGGGGAGCTGTTTTTT.

J is TRBJ1-5 and V is TRBV2; 8 bases align to TRBD1. CDR1 SNHLY and CDR2 FYNNEI come from the germline V gene. V gave up 2 bases and J gave up 4 bases; unmatched junction bases: 4. This CDR3 has 15 amino acids. The CDR3: CASSERDRSNQPQHF. The CDR3 coding sequence is TGTGCCAGCAGTGAACGGGACAGGAGTAATCAGCCCCAGCATTTT.

The V gene is TRBV19, the J gene TRBJ2-7; 7 bases agree with TRBD2. The V and J ends lost 2 bases and 7 bases, in that order; junction bases with no gene match: 8. Per the germline V gene, CDR1 is LNHDA and CDR2 is SQIVND (reference sequence). This CDR3 comprises 14 residues. The chain's CDR3 is CASSIRGRAREQYF. The CDR3 nucleotides read TGTGCCAGTAGTATACGAGGGAGGGCGCGGGAGCAGTACTTC.

This chain uses TRBV9 with TRBJ2-3; 7 positions match TRBD1. Germline lookup yields CDR1 SGDLS and CDR2 YYNGEE. V was clipped by 5 bases and J by 3 bases; unmatched bases: 3. CDR3 length: 13 amino acids. The CDR3 loop reads CASSPGGTDTQYF. CDR3 bases: TGTGCCAGCAGTCCAGGGGGAACAGATACGCAGTATTTT.

J is TRBJ2-1 and V is TRBV5-1; D is undetermined. Trimming cost V 4 bases and J 7 bases, with 9 bases left between them. The CDR3 spans 12 residues. Germline lookup yields CDR1 SGHRS and CDR2 YFSETQ. The CDR3 is CASSRGSNEQFF. CDR3 in DNA: TGCGCCAGCAGCCGAGGTTCAAATGAGCAGTTCTTC. Full variable domain (missing parts from reference TRBV5-1 and TRBJ2-1): KAGVTQTPRYLIKTRGQQVTLSCSPISGHRSVSWYQQTPGQGLQFLFEYFSETQRNKGNFPGRFSGRQFSNSRSEMNVSTLELGDSALYLCASSRGSNEQFFGPGTRLTVL.

This clone turned up a few times. The chain has TRBV2 and TRBJ1-1, with TRBD1 matching 9 bases. The J segment lost 3 bases and the V segment lost 6 bases, leaving 5 bases of the junction unmatched. Germline CDR1 reads SNHLY; CDR2 reads FYNNEI. CDR3 length equals 14 residues. This CDR3 reads CASSAGQGYTEAFF. In nucleotides, the CDR3 is TGTGCCAGCAGCGCGGGACAGGGATACACTGAAGCTTTCTTT.

This chain links TRBV5-1 with TRBJ2-5; possible D gene TRBD2, 6 bases. V dropped 0 bases and J dropped 4 bases, with 10 bases sitting between them. This CDR3 contains 14 residues. Per the germline V gene, CDR1 is SGHRS and CDR2 is YFSETQ. The CDR3 bases are TGCGCCAGCAGCTTGGGACTAGAGGGAGAGACCCAGTACTTC. It codes for CASSLGLEGETQYF.

The chain links TRBV7-9 to TRBJ2-7; 10 bases match TRBD2. CDR1 is SEHNR, CDR2 FQNEAQ, per germline (reference sequence). Unmatched junction bases numbered 7, after V lost 6 bases and J lost 2 bases. The CDR3 totals 15 residues. The CDR3 sequence is CASSRTAGGPYEQYF. For the CDR3, the DNA is TGTGCCAGCAGTCGTACAGCGGGAGGGCCCTACGAGCAGTACTTC.

The chain couples TRBV18 to TRBJ1-2; 9 positions agree with TRBD1. The length of the CDR3 is 14 residues. Trimming at V came to 3 bases and at J to 12 bases, leaving 11 bases not matched to a gene. Germline V gene lookup returns CDR1 KGHSH and CDR2 LQKENI. The CDR3 spells CASSPDRGEGKNTF. The CDR3 bases are TGTGCCAGCTCACCGGACAGGGGCGAGGGGAAAAACACCTTC.

This sequence joins TRBV2 and TRBJ2-1; 8 nucleotides agree with TRBD1. The junction had 3 bases not matched to a gene; V was cut back by 5 bases and J by 0 bases. Germline CDR1 and CDR2: SNHLY and FYNNEI. The CDR3 covers 15 residues. Here the CDR3 DNA reads TGTGCCAGCAGTCGGGACAGGCTCTCCTACAATGAGCAGTTCTTC. Its translation: CASSRDRLSYNEQFF.

The chain carries TRBV4-2 and TRBJ2-5; a possible D gene is TRBD2 (6 bases). This CDR3 has 16 amino acids. The V and J ends lost 4 bases and 3 bases respectively, with 18 bases between them. Germline V lookup: CDR1 LGHNA, CDR2 YNFKEQ. CDR3 loop: CASSPSGTSKKETQYF. In DNA, the CDR3 is TGTGCCAGCAGCCCTTCTGGCACTAGCAAAAAAGAGACCCAGTACTTC.

This clone was observed a handful of times. The CDR3 here is CATSEASGDKNIQYF. CDR3 in DNA: TGTGCCACCAGTGAGGCTAGCGGGGACAAAAACATTCAGTACTTC. This chain connects TRBV24-1 to TRBJ2-4; 9 bases are a match to TRBD2. The CDR3 is 15 amino acids. V was pared by 4 bases and J by 3 bases, with 3 bases of the junction left unmatched. CDR1 is KGHDR, CDR2 SFDVKD, per germline.

The chain combines TRBV7-3 with TRBJ1-3; TRBD1 aligns across 10 bases. Germline V lookup: CDR1 SGHTA, CDR2 FQGTGA. V lost 4 bases, J lost 4 bases, and 1 base stayed unmatched. This CDR3 contains 14 residues. The DNA for the CDR3 is TGTGCCAGCAGCTCGGGACAGGGGGGAAACACCATATATTTT. This translates into CASSSGQGGNTIYF.